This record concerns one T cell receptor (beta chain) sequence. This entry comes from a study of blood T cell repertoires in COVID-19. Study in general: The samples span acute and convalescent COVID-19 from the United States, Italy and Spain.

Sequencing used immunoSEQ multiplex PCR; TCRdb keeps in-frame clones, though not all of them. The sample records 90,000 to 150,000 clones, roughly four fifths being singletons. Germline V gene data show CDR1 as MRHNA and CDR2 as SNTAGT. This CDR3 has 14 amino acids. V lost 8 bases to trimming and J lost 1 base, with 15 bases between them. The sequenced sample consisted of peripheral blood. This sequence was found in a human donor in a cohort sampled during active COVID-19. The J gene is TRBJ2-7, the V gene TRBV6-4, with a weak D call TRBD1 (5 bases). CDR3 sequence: CASLGPSRSYEQYF. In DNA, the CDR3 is TGTGCCAGCCTGGGGCCTAGTCGGTCCTACGAGCAGTACTTC.